The 28 T cell receptor beta chains below all came from one sample that was sequenced in a study of HIV-infected patients and healthy controls. Whole blood was used without fractionation, so all unsorted peripheral T cells were included. Reverse transcription used 500 to 550 ng RNA and constant-region primers for alpha and beta. Each of the alpha and beta chains got its own library through chain-specific third strand synthesis with indices. Via MiXCR, TCRdb re-called the 5' RACE reads, giving one row per CDR3 protein. The sample lists 20,000 to 30,000 distinct CDR3 sequences, 7.5% to 10% occurring once. The sample comprised blood. The receptor source for this set is an adult in good health.

By sample fraction, this clonotype is medium-sized. The chain uses TRBV28 and TRBJ1-5; a possible D gene is TRBD1 (6 bases). V gave up 6 bases and J gave up 1 base, with 10 bases separating them. This CDR3 region has 14 residues. CDR1 MDHEN and CDR2 SYDVKM come from the germline V gene. CDR3 nucleotide sequence: TGTGCCAGCAGCCCCAGGGGAAGCAATCAGCCCCAGCATTTT. Translated, it gives CASSPRGSNQPQHF.

The chain employs TRBV6-5 and TRBJ1-5; unclear D gene. CDR1 MNHEY and CDR2 SVGAGI come from the germline V gene. The CDR3 has 13 amino acids. V was clipped by 5 bases and J by 0 bases, with 5 bases between them. The CDR3 here is CASSPLSNQPQHF. The CDR3 region has the DNA TGTGCCAGCAGTCCTCTTAGCAATCAGCCCCAGCATTTT.

This clonotype was counted only a few times. The CDR3 is CASSPIYYGYTF. In DNA, the CDR3 is TGTGCCAGCAGCCCCATATACTATGGCTACACCTTC. V is TRBV14 and J is TRBJ1-2, with D hard to call. Trimming stripped 4 bases from V and 3 bases from J, with 6 bases between. The CDR3 extends over 12 amino acids. The V gene's germline CDR1 is SGHDN and CDR2 FVKESK.

This clonotype was seen repeatedly, ten times or more. This chain links TRBV12-3 or TRBV12-4 with TRBJ1-2, with D maybe TRBD1 (5 bases). V was cut by 5 bases and J by 3 bases, with 19 bases left in between. The CDR3 has 16 amino acids. This CDR3 reads CASSVDRVLGDYGYTF. The CDR3, as DNA: TGTGCCAGCAGTGTAGACCGGGTCCTGGGGGACTATGGCTACACCTTC.

In this sample, this clonotype turned up many times. The rearrangement uses TRBV29-1 and TRBJ2-3; either TRBD1 or TRBD2 may supply D (5 bases each). This CDR3 has 14 residues. Trimming pared 7 bases from V and 8 bases from J, leaving 22 bases between. Looked up from germline, CDR1 is SQVTM and CDR2 is ANQGSEA. The CDR3 spells CSAPGPSLTRTQYF. Here the CDR3 DNA reads TGCAGCGCCCCGGGGCCTAGCTTAACCCGTACGCAGTATTTT.

The V and J genes are TRBV3-1 and TRBJ2-5, with 14 bases identical to TRBD2. Looked up from germline, CDR1 is LGHDT and CDR2 is YNNKEL (reference sequence). V lost 0 bases and J lost 4; bases outside the gene matches: 7. The CDR3 extends over 18 amino acids. CDR3 sequence (DNA): TGTGCCAGCAGCCAAGATGGCCGGACTAGCGGGGGGAGAGAGACCCAGTACTTC. Translated: CASSQDGRTSGGRETQYF.

This clonotype was seen at least ten times. The rearrangement uses TRBV6-4 and TRBJ1-1, with D tentatively TRBD1 (5 bases). V lost 2 bases and J 4 bases, leaving 14 bases between the germline ends. The CDR3 covers 15 residues. Germline V lookup: CDR1 MRHNA, CDR2 SNTAGT. CDR3 loop: CASSDTPGVGTEAFF. The DNA for the CDR3 is TGTGCCAGCAGTGACACCCCGGGGGTTGGCACTGAAGCTTTCTTT.

The genes are TRBV30 and TRBJ2-7, with a possible D match to TRBD1 (5 bases). Germline CDR1 GTSNPN, CDR2 SVGIG (reference sequence). Trimming removed 1 base at V and 7 bases at J, with 11 bases between. The CDR3 extends over 12 amino acids. The CDR3 nucleotides are TGTGCCTGGAGTGAACAGGAATGGGAGCAGTACTTC. It specifies CAWSEQEWEQYF.

This clonotype occurred many times. This chain joins TRBV19 and TRBJ1-2; D gene uncertain. The CDR3 sequence is 13 residues long. The V end lost 3 bases, the J end lost 6 bases, and 11 bases lay between the germline ends. Germline-derived CDR1 and CDR2 are LNHDA and SQIVND (reference sequence). This CDR3 reads CASSIGLGDGYTF. The CDR3 DNA follows: TGTGCCAGTAGTATTGGGCTTGGGGATGGCTACACCTTC.

Ten or more counts support this clonotype. V and J are TRBV20-1 and TRBJ2-7; D remains ambiguous. CDR3 length: 13 residues. Germline V gene sequence: CDR1 DFQATT, CDR2 SNEGSKA (reference sequence). Trimming pared 6 bases from V and 2 bases from J, leaving 14 bases between. The CDR3 sequence is CSAKGGPTYEQYF. The DNA of the CDR3 is TGCAGTGCGAAAGGTGGGCCAACCTACGAGCAGTACTTC.

This clonotype has at least ten counts. The V call is TRBV20-1, the J call TRBJ1-6, with TRBD1 as a possible D gene (6 bases). Germline lookup yields CDR1 DFQATT and CDR2 SNEGSKA (reference sequence). This CDR3 is built from 13 residues. V was cut by 3 bases and J by 10 bases, with 13 bases left in between. This chain's CDR3 is CSARNRAGSPLHF. The CDR3 DNA reads as TGCAGTGCTAGGAACAGGGCGGGATCACCCCTCCACTTT.

This clonotype was picked up many times. The V and J genes are TRBV6-5 and TRBJ1-2; perhaps TRBD1 as D (6 bases). Germline values: CDR1 MNHEY, CDR2 SVGAGI. V lost 5 bases, J lost 8 bases, and 15 bases lay in between. The CDR3 covers 13 residues. The CDR3 is CASSRNRVEGYTF. The CDR3 DNA reads as TGTGCCAGCAGTCGCAACAGGGTTGAAGGCTACACCTTC.

This clonotype was detected many times. The chain is built from TRBV5-4 and TRBJ2-3; perhaps TRBD2 as D (7 bases). V lost 0 bases to trimming and J lost 2 bases, with 10 bases between them. The CDR3 has 15 amino acids. Germline lookup yields CDR1 SGHNT and CDR2 YYREEE (reference sequence). This CDR3 reads CASSLGGGPTDTQYF. The CDR3 DNA is TGTGCCAGCAGCTTGGGCGGGGGCCCCACAGATACGCAGTATTTT.

This clonotype appeared a few times. The chain recombines TRBV4-3 with TRBJ2-3, with TRBD2 identical over 16 bases. The germline CDR1 and CDR2 sequences are LGHNA and YSLEER. The CDR3 covers 18 residues. V lost 5 bases, J lost 0 bases, and 5 bases stayed unmatched. The CDR3 here is CASSLGLAGGPSTDTQYF. The DNA for the CDR3 is TGCGCCAGCAGCTTGGGACTAGCGGGGGGGCCAAGCACAGATACGCAGTATTTT.

At least ten counts were recorded for this clonotype. The gene calls are TRBV7-9 and TRBJ2-1; 10 bases align to TRBD1. Trimming took 7 bases from V and 3 from J; bases not matched to a gene: 3. The CDR3 length is 14 residues. Germline V gene data show CDR1 as SEHNR and CDR2 as FQNEAQ (reference sequence). In DNA form, the CDR3 reads TGTGCCAGCAAGGACAGGGGGGACTACAATGAGCAGTTCTTC. It translates to CASKDRGDYNEQFF.

The table lists this clonotype with many counts. The chain combines TRBV6-6 with TRBJ2-3, with no clear D. The CDR3 sequence is 15 residues long. The germline CDR1 and CDR2 sequences are MNHNY and SVGAGI (reference sequence). The V gene lost 2 bases and the J gene lost 0 bases, with 9 bases spanning the gap. CDR3 DNA: TGTGCCAGCAGTTACATCCCCCAAAGCACAGATACGCAGTATTTT. It codes for CASSYIPQSTDTQYF.

This clonotype was observed many times. The V call is TRBV5-4, the J call TRBJ1-2; possible D gene TRBD1, 6 bases. The ends were cut back, 4 bases at V and 5 bases at J, with 18 bases in the middle. The CDR3 length is 15 residues. Germline CDR1 is SGHNT and CDR2 is YYREEE (reference sequence). CDR3 nucleotides: TGTGCCAGCAGCCCCTCGACAGGCTTCCTATATGGCTACACCTTC. Amino acid sequence: CASSPSTGFLYGYTF.

Ten or more counts support this clonotype. The chain joins TRBV7-2 to TRBJ2-3, with D maybe TRBD2 (6 bases). CDR1 and CDR2 (germline): SGHTA, FQGNSA. The CDR3 runs 15 residues. Trimming took 2 bases from V and 9 from J, leaving 18 bases between them. CDR3 sequence: CASSLSVAGFETQYF. Written as DNA, the CDR3 is TGTGCCAGCAGCTTATCGGTGGCGGGGTTCGAGACGCAGTATTTT.

This clonotype was detected ten times or more. The V and J genes are TRBV14 and TRBJ2-3; D possibly corresponds to TRBD1 (5 bases). The germline CDR1 and CDR2 sequences are SGHDN and FVKESK. CDR3 length: 17 residues. V was cut by 0 bases and J by 2 bases, with 15 bases left in between. The DNA for the CDR3 is TGTGCCAGCAGCCAAGATCAAATGGGGCCCTACACAGATACGCAGTATTTT. This encodes CASSQDQMGPYTDTQYF.

This clonotype was seen repeatedly, ten times or more. This chain joins TRBV5-1 and TRBJ2-2, with 8 bases aligning to TRBD1. The V and J ends lost 0 bases and 3 bases, in that order; junction bases with no gene match: 4. The CDR3 loop spans 16 amino acids. Germline CDR1 and CDR2: SGHRS and YFSETQ. The CDR3 loop is CASSLEGQVDTGELFF. The CDR3, as DNA: TGCGCCAGCAGCTTGGAGGGACAGGTGGACACCGGGGAGCTGTTTTTT.

This clonotype was observed many times. This rearrangement joins TRBV7-2 to TRBJ1-2; D possibly corresponds to TRBD1 (6 bases). Per germline, CDR1 SGHTA and CDR2 FQGNSA. Between the trimmed V and J ends, which lost 7 bases and 0 bases, there was a span of 18 bases. The CDR3 spans 16 residues. The CDR3 nucleotides read TGTGCCAGCAACGAACCGGGGGCGGGGGCTAACTATGGCTACACCTTC. Protein sequence: CASNEPGAGANYGYTF.

This clonotype was found many times. V and J are TRBV4-2 and TRBJ1-1; D may be TRBD1 (6 bases). Germline assignment: CDR1 LGHNA and CDR2 YNFKEQ. This CDR3 is built from 12 residues. V was shortened by 9 bases and J by 3 bases, with 11 bases between the two germline ends. The CDR3 sequence is CARLRGYTEAFF. The CDR3 coding sequence is TGTGCCAGACTGAGGGGGTACACTGAAGCTTTCTTT.

This clonotype showed up many times. The chain is built from TRBV27 and TRBJ2-1; TRBD1 or TRBD2 may be the D gene (5 bases each). The CDR3 totals 13 residues. Germline CDR1 reads MNHEY; CDR2 reads SMNVEV (reference sequence). V lost 2 bases, J lost 9 bases, and 11 bases lay in between. CDR3 bases: TGTGCCAGCAGTTTAGTCGGGGCGCGTGAGCAGTTCTTC. This translates into CASSLVGAREQFF.

This clonotype was recorded at least ten times. This chain connects TRBV15 to TRBJ2-5; D unclear. CDR1 is LNHNV, CDR2 YYDKDF, per germline (reference sequence). Deletions cut 5 bases from V and 2 bases from J, with 18 bases between. CDR3 length: 16 residues. CDR3 loop: CATSAGDWTEQETQYF. The CDR3 DNA sequence: TGTGCCACCAGCGCCGGAGATTGGACGGAACAAGAGACCCAGTACTTC.

This clonotype has at least ten counts. The rearrangement uses TRBV11-2 and TRBJ2-2; D perhaps matches TRBD1 (6 bases). Germline loops: CDR1 SGHAT, CDR2 FQNNGV. Trimming removed 3 bases from V and 4 bases from J, with 12 bases in between. The CDR3 contains 15 residues. CDR3 nucleotides: TGTGCCAGCAGCTTCAGGGGCGTCAGCACCGGGGAGCTGTTTTTT. As protein: CASSFRGVSTGELFF.

At least ten counts were recorded for this clonotype. V usage is TRBV15 and J usage is TRBJ2-3; D gene unclear. V was shortened by 3 bases and J by 4 bases, with 17 bases between the two germline ends. Germline CDR1 is LNHNV and CDR2 is YYDKDF (reference sequence). The CDR3 sequence is 16 residues long. CDR3 nucleotides: TGTGCCACCAGCAGTAAGGGCCTCCAGATCTCAGATACGCAGTATTTT. Protein product: CATSSKGLQISDTQYF.

This clonotype is categorized as medium-sized. The chain carries TRBV6-6 and TRBJ2-7; D possibly corresponds to TRBD2 (7 bases). The CDR3 length is 14 residues. Trimming left V 5 bases short and J 3 bases short, with 14 bases between. The germline V gene encodes CDR1 MNHNY and CDR2 SVGAGI (reference sequence). The CDR3 region has the DNA TGTGCCAGCAGTCAAGGGGGGGCCCTCTACGAGCAGTACTTC. It translates to CASSQGGALYEQYF.

Only a few counts were recorded for this clonotype. CDR3 sequence reads: CASSQDISRGIYTDTQYF. CDR3 in DNA: TGCGCCAGCAGCCAAGATATCTCTAGGGGGATTTACACAGATACGCAGTATTTT. The genes are TRBV4-3 and TRBJ2-3; possible D gene TRBD1, 6 bases. Germline-derived CDR1 and CDR2 are LGHNA and YSLEER. V lost 0 bases and J 2 bases, leaving 18 bases between the germline ends. This CDR3 comprises 18 residues.